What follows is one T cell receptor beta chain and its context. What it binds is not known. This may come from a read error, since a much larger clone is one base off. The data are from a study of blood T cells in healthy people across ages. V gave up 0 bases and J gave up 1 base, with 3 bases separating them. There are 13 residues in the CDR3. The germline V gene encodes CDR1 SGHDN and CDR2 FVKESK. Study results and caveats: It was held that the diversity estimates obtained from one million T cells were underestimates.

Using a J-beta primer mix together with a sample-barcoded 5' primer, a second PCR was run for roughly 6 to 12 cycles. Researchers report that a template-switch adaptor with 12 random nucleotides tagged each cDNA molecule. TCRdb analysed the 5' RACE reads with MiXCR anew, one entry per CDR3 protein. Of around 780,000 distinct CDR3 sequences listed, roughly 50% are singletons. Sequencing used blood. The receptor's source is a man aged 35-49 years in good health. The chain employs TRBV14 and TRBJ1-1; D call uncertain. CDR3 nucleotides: TGTGCCAGCAGCCAAGATTGGAACACTGAAGCTTTCTTT. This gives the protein CASSQDWNTEAFF.